This is a list of T cell receptor beta chains from one sample in a study of Graves' ophthalmopathy and Graves' hyperthyroidism. MiXCR was run by TCRdb on the multiplex PCR reads, yielding one entry per CDR3 protein. The data hold almost 750,000 distinct CDR3 sequences, with around 40% observed a single time. The sample comprised peripheral blood. The receptors here all came from an adult man with Graves' ophthalmopathy. CDR3s include the opening cysteine and the closing phenylalanine or tryptophan. D genes are given only for firm matches. The size of a clone is reported for some rows only, either as once, few or many, or as a class for expanded clones.

V gene: TRBV5-1; clone size: few; J gene: TRBJ2-7; D gene: TRBD2; CDR3 DNA: TGTGCCAGCAGCCCAGGTGATGGGAGGGCCTACGAGCAGTACTTC; CDR3 protein: CASSPGDGRAYEQYF
V gene: TRBV29-1; clone size: .; J gene: TRBJ1-2; D gene: TRBD1; CDR3 DNA: TGCAGCCAAGATTCCCCGACAGGGAGCTATGGCTACACCTTC; CDR3 protein: CSQDSPTGSYGYTF
V gene: TRBV7-9; clone size: few; J gene: TRBJ2-3; D gene: .; CDR3 DNA: TGTGCCATCAGAAGCGATAGCACAGATACGCAGTATTTT; CDR3 protein: CAIRSDSTDTQYF
V gene: TRBV10-3; clone size: .; J gene: TRBJ1-1; D gene: .; CDR3 DNA: TGTGCCATCAGTGACCTTGACGGAACGAACACTGAAGCTTTCTTT; CDR3 protein: CAISDLDGTNTEAFF
V gene: TRBV29-1; clone size: once; J gene: TRBJ1-1; D gene: TRBD1; CDR3 DNA: TGCAGCTTCGAAACAGGGGAGGGCACTGAAGCTTTCTTT; CDR3 protein: CSFETGEGTEAFF
V gene: TRBV20-1; clone size: few; J gene: TRBJ1-1; D gene: .; CDR3 DNA: TGCAGTGCTAGATGGGCAAGGAACACTGAAGCTTTCTTT; CDR3 protein: CSARWARNTEAFF
V gene: TRBV10-3; clone size: .; J gene: TRBJ1-6; D gene: .; CDR3 DNA: TGTGCCAGGGGGGGGGTTTATTCCTATAATTCACCCCTCCACTTT; CDR3 protein: CARGGVYSYNSPLHF
V gene: TRBV7-9; clone size: .; J gene: TRBJ1-1; D gene: .; CDR3 DNA: TGTGCCAGCAGCTTGGAGAAAACTGAAGCTTTCTTT; CDR3 protein: CASSLEKTEAFF
V gene: TRBV10-3; clone size: many; J gene: TRBJ1-1; D gene: .; CDR3 DNA: TGTGCCATTTATCATCGCCGGAGCAGGAACACTGAAGCTTTCTTT; CDR3 protein: CAIYHRRSRNTEAFF
V gene: TRBV9; clone size: few; J gene: TRBJ2-7; D gene: .; CDR3 DNA: TGTGCCAGCAGCGTAGGGGAGGGGGGGTACTACGAGCAGTACTTC; CDR3 protein: CASSVGEGGYYEQYF
V gene: TRBV12-3/TRBV12-4; clone size: .; J gene: TRBJ2-5; D gene: .; CDR3 DNA: TGTGCCAGCAGTTCCTCAACTAGTAAAGAAGAGACCCAGTACTTC; CDR3 protein: CASSSSTSKEETQYF
V gene: TRBV20-1; clone size: few; J gene: TRBJ2-5; D gene: .; CDR3 DNA: TGCAGTGCTAGCAGGGACGGCCGGGGGGAGACCCAGTACTTC; CDR3 protein: CSASRDGRGETQYF
V gene: TRBV29-1; clone size: .; J gene: TRBJ1-2; D gene: TRBD1; CDR3 DNA: TGCAGCGTTGATGGCGGGACAGATGGCTACACCTTC; CDR3 protein: CSVDGGTDGYTF
V gene: TRBV2; clone size: .; J gene: TRBJ1-2; D gene: TRBD1; CDR3 DNA: TGTGCCAGCAGTGGAAGGGGACAGATCTATGGCTACACCTTC; CDR3 protein: CASSGRGQIYGYTF
V gene: TRBV29-1; clone size: few; J gene: TRBJ2-7; D gene: .; CDR3 DNA: TGCAGCGTGTCTCCCGGGACGGAAACCTACGAGCAGTACTTC; CDR3 protein: CSVSPGTETYEQYF
V gene: TRBV2; clone size: few; J gene: TRBJ1-1; D gene: TRBD1; CDR3 DNA: TGTGCCAGCACCGTTGACAGGGGGCGCCGGGTTGAAGCTTTCTTT; CDR3 protein: CASTVDRGRRVEAFF
V gene: TRBV5-4; clone size: .; J gene: TRBJ2-5; D gene: TRBD2; CDR3 DNA: TGTGCCAGCAGCTTTAGCGGGGGGGCCGAGACCCAGTACTTC; CDR3 protein: CASSFSGGAETQYF
V gene: TRBV2; clone size: .; J gene: TRBJ1-4; D gene: .; CDR3 DNA: TGTGCCAGCAGGGGGGGCTACGTTGGAAAACTGTTTTTT; CDR3 protein: CASRGGYVGKLFF
V gene: TRBV24-1; clone size: .; J gene: TRBJ2-5; D gene: .; CDR3 DNA: TGTGCCACGACGGAGGGGCCGGAGACCCAGTACTTC; CDR3 protein: CATTEGPETQYF
V gene: TRBV7-2; clone size: few; J gene: TRBJ2-7; D gene: .; CDR3 DNA: TGTGCCAGCAGCTTAGCAGGGATCGGCTACGAGCAGTACTTC; CDR3 protein: CASSLAGIGYEQYF
V gene: TRBV2; clone size: once; J gene: TRBJ2-2; D gene: .; CDR3 DNA: TGTGCCAGCAGTGAAGCCCGGGGCACCGGGGAGCTGTTTTTT; CDR3 protein: CASSEARGTGELFF
V gene: TRBV20-1; clone size: .; J gene: TRBJ1-2; D gene: TRBD1; CDR3 DNA: TGCAGTGCCAGAGACAGGGTCGACTATGGCTACACCTTC; CDR3 protein: CSARDRVDYGYTF
V gene: TRBV19; clone size: few; J gene: TRBJ2-7; D gene: .; CDR3 DNA: TGTGCCAGTAGTATAGATCCAACTGGGGTCTACGAGCAGTACTTC; CDR3 protein: CASSIDPTGVYEQYF
V gene: TRBV25-1; clone size: once; J gene: TRBJ1-6; D gene: TRBD1; CDR3 DNA: TGTGCCTGGAGGCCGACAGGGGGGAATTCACCCCTCCACTTT; CDR3 protein: CAWRPTGGNSPLHF
V gene: TRBV16; clone size: few; J gene: TRBJ1-5; D gene: .; CDR3 DNA: TGTGCCAGCAGCCAATCGGCGCTGCGGGCGGAACCCCAGCATTTT; CDR3 protein: CASSQSALRAEPQHF
V gene: TRBV12-3/TRBV12-4; clone size: .; J gene: TRBJ1-1; D gene: .; CDR3 DNA: TGTGCCAGCAGTTATAGGACAAAGGGGATCTCGAACACTGAAGCTTTCTTT; CDR3 protein: CASSYRTKGISNTEAFF
V gene: TRBV29-1; clone size: .; J gene: TRBJ1-1; D gene: .; CDR3 DNA: TGCAGCGGTGTAACAGTTTACACTGAAGCTTTCTTT; CDR3 protein: CSGVTVYTEAFF
V gene: TRBV9; clone size: few; J gene: TRBJ1-2; D gene: .; CDR3 DNA: TGTGCCAGCAGCCAAGTCCCTGCAGGGCGCTACACCTTC; CDR3 protein: CASSQVPAGRYTF
V gene: TRBV7-2; clone size: .; J gene: TRBJ2-6; D gene: TRBD2; CDR3 DNA: TGTGCCAGCAGCCTAACTAGCGGGAGCACCGGGGCCAACGTCCTGACTTTC; CDR3 protein: CASSLTSGSTGANVLTF
V gene: TRBV7-9; clone size: .; J gene: TRBJ1-1; D gene: .; CDR3 DNA: TGTGCCAGCAGCTTAGCGTCCAGAACGAACACTGAAGCTTTCTTT; CDR3 protein: CASSLASRTNTEAFF
V gene: TRBV25-1; clone size: few; J gene: TRBJ2-2; D gene: .; CDR3 DNA: TGTGCCAGCAGACAGGGCCCCGGGGAGCTGTTTTTT; CDR3 protein: CASRQGPGELFF
V gene: TRBV20-1; clone size: .; J gene: TRBJ1-6; D gene: .; CDR3 DNA: TGCAGTGCTGGGGGACGGGGGGCTAATTCACCCCTCCACTTT; CDR3 protein: CSAGGRGANSPLHF
V gene: TRBV11-2; clone size: .; J gene: TRBJ1-1; D gene: .; CDR3 DNA: TGTGCCAGCAGCCCCGCGAAGGGGCCCCTTGGTGTCGCTGAAGCTTCCTTT; CDR3 protein: CASSPAKGPLGVAEASF
V gene: TRBV20-1; clone size: .; J gene: TRBJ2-7; D gene: .; CDR3 DNA: TGCAGTGCTAGTCAATCCCCGGGACTCAATTACGAGCAGTACTTC; CDR3 protein: CSASQSPGLNYEQYF
V gene: TRBV29-1; clone size: many; J gene: TRBJ2-7; D gene: .; CDR3 DNA: TGCAGCGTCTCACTTCGAGGGGGGACGAACGAGCAGTACTTC; CDR3 protein: CSVSLRGGTNEQYF
V gene: TRBV16; clone size: .; J gene: TRBJ1-4; D gene: .; CDR3 DNA: TGTGCCAGCAGTTCCACCGGGACGACTAATGAAAAACTGTTTTTT; CDR3 protein: CASSSTGTTNEKLFF
V gene: TRBV6-2/TRBV6-3; clone size: .; J gene: TRBJ1-1; D gene: .; CDR3 DNA: TGTGCCAGAAGAAGGAGAGAAGCTTTCTTT; CDR3 protein: CARRRREAFF
V gene: TRBV7-6; clone size: many; J gene: TRBJ1-1; D gene: .; CDR3 DNA: TGTGCCAGCAGCGCAAGTACAGGGTCCACTGAAGCTTTCTTT; CDR3 protein: CASSASTGSTEAFF
V gene: TRBV29-1; clone size: .; J gene: TRBJ1-5; D gene: TRBD1; CDR3 DNA: TGCAGCGACCTCAGGACAGGGGGCCTGCCCCAGCATTTT; CDR3 protein: CSDLRTGGLPQHF
V gene: TRBV7-2; clone size: few; J gene: TRBJ1-1; D gene: TRBD1; CDR3 DNA: TGTGCCAGCAGCGTGACAGGGGGCGTGGGTGAAGCTTTCTTT; CDR3 protein: CASSVTGGVGEAFF
V gene: TRBV2; clone size: .; J gene: TRBJ2-7; D gene: TRBD1; CDR3 DNA: TGTGCCACCGGACAGGGGCGCGAGCAGTACTTC; CDR3 protein: CATGQGREQYF
V gene: TRBV7-9; clone size: .; J gene: TRBJ2-6; D gene: .; CDR3 DNA: TGTGCCAGCAGCTACTCGAAGAACGACAGATCCTACTCTGGGGCCAACGTCCTGACTTTC; CDR3 protein: CASSYSKNDRSYSGANVLTF
V gene: TRBV14; clone size: .; J gene: TRBJ1-3; D gene: TRBD1; CDR3 DNA: TGTGCCAGCAGCCGGTCAGGGACAGCTGGAAACACCATATATTTT; CDR3 protein: CASSRSGTAGNTIYF
V gene: TRBV19; clone size: .; J gene: TRBJ2-7; D gene: .; CDR3 DNA: TGTGCCAGTAGTTGGGGGGAGGCCTACGAGCAGTACTTC; CDR3 protein: CASSWGEAYEQYF
V gene: TRBV7-2; clone size: .; J gene: TRBJ2-2; D gene: TRBD2; CDR3 DNA: TGTGCCAGCAGTACCGGGACTAGCAGGGAGAACACCGGGGAGCTGTTTTTT; CDR3 protein: CASSTGTSRENTGELFF
V gene: TRBV19; clone size: few; J gene: TRBJ1-5; D gene: TRBD1; CDR3 DNA: TGTGCCAGTAGTATCGTCGTAGGGACAGGGAAGTTCAGGGGCAATCAGCCCCAGCATTTT; CDR3 protein: CASSIVVGTGKFRGNQPQHF
V gene: TRBV7-9; clone size: .; J gene: TRBJ2-7; D gene: .; CDR3 DNA: TGTGCCAGAGATGGAAAAAGCTACGAGCAGTACTTC; CDR3 protein: CARDGKSYEQYF
V gene: TRBV25-1; clone size: many; J gene: TRBJ1-6; D gene: .; CDR3 DNA: TGTGCCAGCAGTGAATATAAGGAAGATAATTCACCCCTCCACTTT; CDR3 protein: CASSEYKEDNSPLHF
V gene: TRBV25-1; clone size: few; J gene: TRBJ2-7; D gene: TRBD2; CDR3 DNA: TGTGCCAGCTCGGGGGGGCCCTCCTACGAGCAGTACTTC; CDR3 protein: CASSGGPSYEQYF
V gene: TRBV19; clone size: .; J gene: TRBJ1-1; D gene: .; CDR3 DNA: TGTGCCAGTAGTATTGTGGGGATGAACACTGAAGCTTTCTTT; CDR3 protein: CASSIVGMNTEAFF
V gene: TRBV6-5; clone size: .; J gene: TRBJ1-1; D gene: .; CDR3 DNA: TGTGCCAGCAGTTACTCGAGGCAGGGAGGGACTGAAGCTTTCTTT; CDR3 protein: CASSYSRQGGTEAFF
V gene: TRBV4-1; clone size: few; J gene: TRBJ1-2; D gene: TRBD1; CDR3 DNA: TGCGCCAGCGCCGACCACCGGGACAGGGTCGATGGCTACACCTTC; CDR3 protein: CASADHRDRVDGYTF
V gene: TRBV7-9; clone size: .; J gene: TRBJ2-2; D gene: .; CDR3 DNA: TGTGCCAGCAGCTGGGGGGAGCTGTTTTTT; CDR3 protein: CASSWGELFF
V gene: TRBV20-1; clone size: many; J gene: TRBJ1-5; D gene: .; CDR3 DNA: TGCAGTGCTGGAGACAGCTTCCAGGCTACGCATTTT; CDR3 protein: CSAGDSFQATHF